The 8 T cell receptor beta chains listed next were all sequenced from one sample in a study of blood T cell repertoires in COVID-19 (dated by TCRdb to the early 2020s). The library was obtained by the immunoSEQ multiplex PCR assay. In TCRdb, the immuneACCESS table is reduced to in-frame sequences with V and J assigned. These tables do not hold every clone; where another copy was compared, an unresolved V gene accounts for under half, and the others remain unexplained. The table for this sample lists around 60,000 clones; more than 70% of them were counted only once. The ten most abundant clones make up approximately 20% of the sample. Sequencing was performed on peripheral blood. These receptors all come from a man younger than 40 with COVID-19, enrolled during active disease.

V and J are TRBV3-1 (or the pseudogene TRBV3-2) and TRBJ2-1; no definite D call. The V and J ends lost 1 base and 1 base respectively, with 11 bases between them. Germline V lookup: CDR1 LGHDT, CDR2 YNNKEL (reference sequence). This CDR3 region has 16 residues. The CDR3 is CASSQGPEISYNEQFF. The CDR3 nucleotides read TGTGCCAGCAGCCAAGGTCCGGAGATATCCTACAATGAGCAGTTCTTC.

The genes are TRBV10-3 and TRBJ1-1; TRBD1 agrees at 11 bases. There are 14 residues in the CDR3. Germline V gene sequence: CDR1 ENHRY, CDR2 SYGVKD. Germline trimming cut 8 bases from V and 3 bases from J; bases unmatched to any gene: 5. The CDR3 bases are TGTGCCATCCGGACAGGGGGCAGGGACACTGAAGCTTTCTTT. It codes for CAIRTGGRDTEAFF.

This sequence joins TRBV2 and TRBJ2-7; 10 nucleotides agree with TRBD1. The CDR3 has 15 amino acids. Germline CDR1 is SNHLY and CDR2 is FYNNEI. The V and J ends lost 5 bases and 2 bases, in that order; junction bases with no gene match: 6. The CDR3, as DNA: TGTGCCAGCAGTCTTGACAGGGGGCGAACCTACGAGCAGTACTTC. Translated, it gives CASSLDRGRTYEQYF.

The J gene is TRBJ2-1, the V gene TRBV19; no clear D. The V gene's germline CDR1 is LNHDA and CDR2 SQIVND (reference sequence). The CDR3 totals 13 residues. The V end lost 3 bases, the J end lost 6 bases, and 9 bases lay between the germline ends. The chain's CDR3 is CASSIGAGNEQFF. CDR3 nucleotide sequence: TGTGCCAGTAGTATCGGTGCCGGCAATGAGCAGTTCTTC.

The chain uses TRBV6-6 and TRBJ2-3; TRBD1 agrees at 9 bases. The CDR3 has 14 amino acids. Trimming cost V 4 bases and J 6 bases; bases outside gene matches: 5. Per germline, CDR1 MNHNY and CDR2 SVGAGI (reference sequence). The CDR3, as DNA: TGTGCCAGCAGTTTTGGACAGGGGTCTGATACGCAGTATTTT. Its protein is CASSFGQGSDTQYF.

The chain carries TRBV5-6 and TRBJ1-1, with 9 bases identical to TRBD1. Germline CDR1 is SGHDT and CDR2 is YYEEEE. V trimming: 3 bases; J trimming: 6 bases; junction bases outside the gene matches: 6. The CDR3 extends over 14 amino acids. The DNA of the CDR3 is TGTGCCAGCAGCTCGGGACAGGGAAGACCTGAAGCTTTCTTT. This translates into CASSSGQGRPEAFF. Variable domain in full (rest from reference TRBV5-6 and TRBJ1-1): DAGVTQSPTHLIKTRGQQVTLRCSPKSGHDTVSWYQQALGQGPQFIFQYYEEEERQRGNFPDRFSGHQFPNYSSELNVNALLLGDSALYLCASSSGQGRPEAFFGQGTRLTVV.

The V gene is TRBV19, the J gene TRBJ2-1; D is perhaps TRBD2 (5 bases). The V end was cut by 0 bases, the J end by 7 bases, with 7 bases between. The CDR3 is 13 residues long. In germline, CDR1 is LNHDA, CDR2 SQIVND (reference sequence). CDR3 DNA: TGTGCCAGTAGTATAGACGGGATTAATGAGCAGTTCTTC. It specifies CASSIDGINEQFF.

The chain joins TRBV23-1 to TRBJ2-1; 8 positions agree with TRBD1. TRBV23-1 falls under the ORF class, with uncertain function. CDR3 length: 17 residues. Germline trimming cut 0 bases from V and 3 bases from J; bases unmatched to any gene: 7. CDR3 sequence (DNA): TGCGCCAGCAGTCAATCGAGGGGACAGGAATGCTACAATGAGCAGTTCTTC. It encodes CASSQSRGQECYNEQFF.